Given below is one T cell receptor (beta chain) in context. The antigen is undetermined. Primers for the PCR totalled 60 Vbeta and 13 Jbeta. The method was immunoSEQ multiplex PCR; TCRdb's version includes in-frame clones alone and lacks a portion of them. The sample includes 200,000 or so clones, around 81% of them seen just once. These data are taken from a study of cytomegalovirus exposure and HLA in healthy donors. Study results and limitations: With high specificity and sensitivity, the classifier reportedly diagnosed cytomegalovirus status.

CDR3 length: 14 amino acids. The germline V gene has CDR1 SGHVS and CDR2 FNYEAQ. Between the trimmed V and J ends, which lost 8 bases and 4 bases, there was a span of 18 bases. The sequence was obtained from a woman under 30 in good health and CMV-seropositive. Sequences were obtained from PBMCs. The V call is TRBV7-6, the J call TRBJ2-7, with D unresolved. The CDR3 DNA sequence: TGTGCCAGCGGGCCTCCCCTCGCGTCTTACGAGCAGTACTTC. Its protein is CASGPPLASYEQYF.